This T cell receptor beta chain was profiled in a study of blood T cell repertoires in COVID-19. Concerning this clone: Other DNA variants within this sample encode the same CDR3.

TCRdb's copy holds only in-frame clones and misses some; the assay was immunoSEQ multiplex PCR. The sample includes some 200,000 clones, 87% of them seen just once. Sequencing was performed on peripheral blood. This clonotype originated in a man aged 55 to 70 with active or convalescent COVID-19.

The DNA for the CDR3 is TGTGCCAGCAGCACAGGGTTATATGGCTACACCTTC. It translates to CASSTGLYGYTF. This chain uses TRBV3-1 (or the pseudogene TRBV3-2) with TRBJ1-2, with a weak D call TRBD1 (6 bases). Trimming cost V 5 bases and J 5 bases, with 9 bases left between them. Germline V CDR1 and CDR2: LGHDT, YNNKEL (reference sequence). The length of the CDR3 is 12 residues.